Listed below are T cell receptor beta chains from one sample, sequenced in a study of shared clonotypes between healthy human individuals. Generated by immunoSEQ multiplex PCR, the TCRdb table keeps only in-frame clones and is missing some. The table has around 600,000 clones, approximately 95% seen once. The source material was naive CD8+ T cells sorted from blood. These receptors all come from a woman aged 30 to 39 in good health. The CDR3 runs from the conserved cysteine through the conserved F or W. D genes are given only for firm matches. Some rows have no size entry. The others give once, few or many, or a class for an expanded clone.

abundance	j_gene	d_gene	v_gene	CDR3aa	CDR3nt
.	TRBJ2-7	.	TRBV28	CASSLSEAYEQYF	TGTGCCAGCAGTTTATCGGAGGCCTACGAGCAGTACTTC
.	TRBJ2-2	.	TRBV7-9	CASSPGGRGGLNTGELFF	TGTGCCAGCAGCCCAGGAGGCCGCGGGGGCTTGAACACCGGGGAGCTGTTTTTT
.	TRBJ2-1	.	TRBV13	CASSLDGGAVEQFF	TGTGCCAGCAGCTTAGATGGGGGGGCGGTTGAGCAGTTCTTC
once	TRBJ2-7	TRBD2	TRBV5-1	CASRLTGLAGEQYF	TGCGCCAGCAGGTTGACCGGACTAGCGGGTGAGCAGTACTTC
.	TRBJ1-1	.	TRBV19	CASRLGGGAEAFF	TGTGCCAGTCGTTTGGGAGGAGGGGCTGAAGCTTTCTTT
.	TRBJ2-7	.	TRBV28	CASSFRIGGGGNSYEQYF	TGTGCCAGCAGTTTCCGCATAGGGGGAGGGGGTAACTCCTACGAGCAGTACTTC
once	TRBJ2-2	.	TRBV10-2	CASSDLLTGELFF	TGCGCCAGCAGTGACCTACTTACCGGGGAGCTGTTTTTT
.	TRBJ2-7	.	TRBV2	CASSPPGVSNEQYF	TGTGCCAGCAGTCCCCCGGGAGTCAGCAACGAGCAGTACTTC
.	TRBJ1-2	.	TRBV19	CASSIAGKYGYTF	TGTGCCAGTAGTATAGCCGGCAAGTATGGCTACACCTTC
.	TRBJ1-3	.	TRBV9	CASSVDEGVGNTIYF	TGTGCCAGCAGCGTAGATGAAGGGGTTGGAAACACCATATATTTT